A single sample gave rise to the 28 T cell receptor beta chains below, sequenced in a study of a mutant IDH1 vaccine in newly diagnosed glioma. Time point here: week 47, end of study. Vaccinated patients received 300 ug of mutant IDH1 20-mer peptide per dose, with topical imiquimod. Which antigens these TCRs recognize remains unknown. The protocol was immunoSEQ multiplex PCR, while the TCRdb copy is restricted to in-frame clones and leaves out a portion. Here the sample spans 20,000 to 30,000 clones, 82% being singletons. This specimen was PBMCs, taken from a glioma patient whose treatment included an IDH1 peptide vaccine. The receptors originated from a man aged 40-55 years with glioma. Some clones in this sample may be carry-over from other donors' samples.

The DNA of the CDR3 is TGTGCCAGCAGCTTTACCGGTAGCTCTGGAAACACCATATATTTT. It yields the protein CASSFTGSSGNTIYF. The chain links TRBV7-9 to TRBJ1-3; no firm D call. V was pared by 3 bases and J by 0 bases, with 9 bases between. The CDR3 has 15 residues. Looked up from germline, CDR1 is SEHNR and CDR2 is FQNEAQ (reference sequence).

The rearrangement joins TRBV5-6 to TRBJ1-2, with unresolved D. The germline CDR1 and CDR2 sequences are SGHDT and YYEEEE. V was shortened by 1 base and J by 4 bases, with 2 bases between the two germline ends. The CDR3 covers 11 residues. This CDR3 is CASSLRYGYTF. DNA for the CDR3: TGTGCCAGCAGCTTGCGCTATGGCTACACCTTC.

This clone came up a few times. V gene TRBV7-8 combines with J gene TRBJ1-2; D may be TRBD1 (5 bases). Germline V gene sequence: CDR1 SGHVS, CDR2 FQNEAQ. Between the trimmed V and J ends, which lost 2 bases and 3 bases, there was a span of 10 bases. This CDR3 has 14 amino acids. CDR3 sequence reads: CASSLLGEDYGYTF. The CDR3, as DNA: TGTGCCAGCAGCTTATTGGGGGAAGACTATGGCTACACCTTC.

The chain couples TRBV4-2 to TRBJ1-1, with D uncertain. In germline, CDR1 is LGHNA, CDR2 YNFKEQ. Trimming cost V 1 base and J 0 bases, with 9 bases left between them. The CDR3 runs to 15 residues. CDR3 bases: TGTGCCAGCAGCCAAGGGGAACAGCTGAACACTGAAGCTTTCTTT. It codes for CASSQGEQLNTEAFF.

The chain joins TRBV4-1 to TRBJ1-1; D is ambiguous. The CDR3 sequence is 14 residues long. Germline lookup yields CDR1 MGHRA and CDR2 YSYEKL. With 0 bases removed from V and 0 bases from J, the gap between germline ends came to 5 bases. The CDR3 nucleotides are TGCGCCAGCAGCCAAGACACAGTGAACACTGAAGCTTTCTTT. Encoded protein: CASSQDTVNTEAFF.

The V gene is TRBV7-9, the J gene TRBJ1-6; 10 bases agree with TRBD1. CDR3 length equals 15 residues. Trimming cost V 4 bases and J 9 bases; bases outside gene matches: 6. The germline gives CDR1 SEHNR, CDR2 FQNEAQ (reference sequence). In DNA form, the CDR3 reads TGTGCCAGCAGCTCAGGGACAGGGGACAGTTCACCCCTCCACTTT. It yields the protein CASSSGTGDSSPLHF.

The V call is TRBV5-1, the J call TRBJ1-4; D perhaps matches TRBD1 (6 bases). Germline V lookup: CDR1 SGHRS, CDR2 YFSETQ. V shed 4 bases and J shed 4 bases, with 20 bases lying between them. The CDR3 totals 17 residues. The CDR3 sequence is CASSPVAYRGLNEKLFF. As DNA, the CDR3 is TGCGCCAGCAGCCCGGTGGCATACCGGGGGCTTAATGAAAAACTGTTTTTT.

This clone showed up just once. CDR3 nucleotides: TGCGCCAGCAGCCCCGGAAGGAGAGAAAAACTGTTTTTT. This sequence encodes CASSPGRREKLFF. The gene calls are TRBV5-1 and TRBJ1-4; no clear D gene. The CDR3 sequence is 13 residues long. With 4 bases removed from V and 8 bases from J, the gap between germline ends came to 12 bases. Germline assignment: CDR1 SGHRS and CDR2 YFSETQ.

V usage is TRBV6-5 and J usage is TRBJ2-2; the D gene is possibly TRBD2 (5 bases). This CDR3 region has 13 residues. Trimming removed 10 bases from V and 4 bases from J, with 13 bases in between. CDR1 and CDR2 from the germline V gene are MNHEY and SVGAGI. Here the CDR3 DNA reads TGTGCCACTCGTCGGGGTCCCACCGGGGAGCTGTTTTTT. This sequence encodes CATRRGPTGELFF.

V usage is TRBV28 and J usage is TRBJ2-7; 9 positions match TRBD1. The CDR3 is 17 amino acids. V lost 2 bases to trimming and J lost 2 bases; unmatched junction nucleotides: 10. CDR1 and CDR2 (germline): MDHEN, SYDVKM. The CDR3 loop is CASSLRTGTGIPYEQYF. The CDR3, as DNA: TGTGCCAGCAGTTTACGGACCGGGACAGGGATACCCTACGAGCAGTACTTC.

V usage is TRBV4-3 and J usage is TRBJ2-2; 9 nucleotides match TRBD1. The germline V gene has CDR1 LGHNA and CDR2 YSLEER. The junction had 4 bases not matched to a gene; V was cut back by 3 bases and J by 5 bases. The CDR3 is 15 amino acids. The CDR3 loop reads CASSQGDRETGELFF. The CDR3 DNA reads TGCGCCAGCAGCCAGGGGGACAGGGAGACCGGGGAGCTGTTTTTT.

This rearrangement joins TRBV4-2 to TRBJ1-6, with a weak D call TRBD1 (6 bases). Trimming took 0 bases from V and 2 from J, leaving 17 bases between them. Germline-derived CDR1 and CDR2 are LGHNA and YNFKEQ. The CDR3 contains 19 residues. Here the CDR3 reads CASSQDSTQGSTYNSPLHF. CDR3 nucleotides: TGTGCCAGCAGCCAAGATAGCACCCAGGGGAGTACCTATAATTCACCCCTCCACTTT.

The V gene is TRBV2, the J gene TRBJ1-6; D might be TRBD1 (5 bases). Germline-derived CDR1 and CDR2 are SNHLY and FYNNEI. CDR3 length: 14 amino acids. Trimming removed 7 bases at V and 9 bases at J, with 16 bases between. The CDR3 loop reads CASKRGSAPSPLHF. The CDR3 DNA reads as TGTGCCAGCAAAAGGGGATCGGCTCCTTCACCCCTCCACTTT.

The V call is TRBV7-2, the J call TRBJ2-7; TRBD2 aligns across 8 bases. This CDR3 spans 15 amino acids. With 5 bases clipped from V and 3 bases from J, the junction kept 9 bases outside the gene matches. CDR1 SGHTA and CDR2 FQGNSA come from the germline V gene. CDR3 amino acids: CASSPGGQVVYEQYF. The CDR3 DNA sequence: TGTGCCAGCAGCCCGGGGGGGCAGGTAGTCTACGAGCAGTACTTC.

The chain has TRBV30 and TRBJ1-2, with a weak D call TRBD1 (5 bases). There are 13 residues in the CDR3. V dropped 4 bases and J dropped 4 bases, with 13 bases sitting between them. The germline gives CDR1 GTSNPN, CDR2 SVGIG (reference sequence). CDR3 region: CAWTGGKIYGYTF. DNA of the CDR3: TGTGCCTGGACGGGGGGGAAAATCTATGGCTACACCTTC.

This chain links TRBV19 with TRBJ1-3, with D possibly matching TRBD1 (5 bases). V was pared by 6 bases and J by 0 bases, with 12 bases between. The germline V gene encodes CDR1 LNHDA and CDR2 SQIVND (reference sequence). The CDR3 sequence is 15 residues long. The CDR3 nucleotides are TGTGCCAGTAGCCCACAGGAGAACTCTGGAAACACCATATATTTT. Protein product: CASSPQENSGNTIYF.

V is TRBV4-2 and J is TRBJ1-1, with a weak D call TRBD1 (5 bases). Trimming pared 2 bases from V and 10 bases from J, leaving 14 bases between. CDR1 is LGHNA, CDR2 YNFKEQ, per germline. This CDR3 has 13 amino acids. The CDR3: CASSQSGGVGAFF. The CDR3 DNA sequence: TGTGCCAGCAGCCAATCCGGGGGGGTTGGAGCTTTCTTT.

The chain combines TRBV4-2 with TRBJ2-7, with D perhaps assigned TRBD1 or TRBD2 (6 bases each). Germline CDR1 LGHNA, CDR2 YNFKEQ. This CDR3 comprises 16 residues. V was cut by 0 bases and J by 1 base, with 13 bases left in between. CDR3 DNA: TGTGCCAGCAGCCAAGATAGGAGGGGGTCGTCCTACGAGCAGTACTTC. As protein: CASSQDRRGSSYEQYF.

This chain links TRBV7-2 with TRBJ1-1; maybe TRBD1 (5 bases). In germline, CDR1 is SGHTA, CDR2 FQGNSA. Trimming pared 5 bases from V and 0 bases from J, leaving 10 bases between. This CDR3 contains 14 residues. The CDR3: CASSRGSMNTEAFF. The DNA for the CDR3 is TGTGCCAGCAGCCGGGGGTCCATGAACACTGAAGCTTTCTTT.

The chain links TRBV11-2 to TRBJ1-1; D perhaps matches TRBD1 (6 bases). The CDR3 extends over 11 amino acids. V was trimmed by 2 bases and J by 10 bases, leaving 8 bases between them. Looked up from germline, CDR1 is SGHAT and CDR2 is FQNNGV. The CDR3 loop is CASSLRGVAFF. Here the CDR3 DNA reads TGTGCCAGCAGCTTAAGGGGGGTAGCTTTCTTT. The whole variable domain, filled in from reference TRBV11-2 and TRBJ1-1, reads EAGVAQSPRYKIIEKRQSVAFWCNPISGHATLYWYQQILGQGPKLLIQFQNNGVVDDSQLPKDRFSAERLKGVDSTLKIQPAKLEDSAVYLCASSLRGVAFFGQGTRLTVV.

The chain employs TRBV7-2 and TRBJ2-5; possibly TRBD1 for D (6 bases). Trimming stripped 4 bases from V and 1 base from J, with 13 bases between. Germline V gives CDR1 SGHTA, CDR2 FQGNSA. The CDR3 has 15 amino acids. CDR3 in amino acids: CASSSTGTPQETQYF. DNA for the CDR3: TGTGCCAGCAGCTCGACCGGGACACCCCAAGAGACCCAGTACTTC.

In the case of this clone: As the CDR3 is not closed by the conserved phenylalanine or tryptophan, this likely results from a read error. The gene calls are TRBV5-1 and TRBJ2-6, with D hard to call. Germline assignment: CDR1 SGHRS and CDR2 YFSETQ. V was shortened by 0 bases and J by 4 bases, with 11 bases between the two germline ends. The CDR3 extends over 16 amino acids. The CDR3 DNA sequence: TGCGCCAGCAGCTTGGAAGCCGCCATGGGGGCCAACGTCCTGACTCTC. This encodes CASSLEAAMGANVLTL.

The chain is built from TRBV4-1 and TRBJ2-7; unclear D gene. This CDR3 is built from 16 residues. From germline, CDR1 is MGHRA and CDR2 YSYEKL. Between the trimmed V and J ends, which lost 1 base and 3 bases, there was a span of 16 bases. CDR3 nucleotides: TGCGCCAGCAGCCAAGGCCTGTTCGGAAAGGGCTACGAGCAGTACTTC. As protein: CASSQGLFGKGYEQYF.

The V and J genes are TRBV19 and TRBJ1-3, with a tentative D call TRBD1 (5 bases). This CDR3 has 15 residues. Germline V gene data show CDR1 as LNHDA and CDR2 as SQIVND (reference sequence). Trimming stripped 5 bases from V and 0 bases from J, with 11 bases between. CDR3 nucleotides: TGTGCCAGTAGTCTTGCAGGGTTCTCTGGAAACACCATATATTTT. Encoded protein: CASSLAGFSGNTIYF.

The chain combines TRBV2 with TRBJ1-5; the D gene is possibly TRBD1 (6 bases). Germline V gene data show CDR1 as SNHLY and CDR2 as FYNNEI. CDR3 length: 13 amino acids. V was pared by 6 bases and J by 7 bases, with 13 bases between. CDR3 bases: TGTGCCAGCAGCGCACAGGGACCCCAGCCCCAGCATTTT. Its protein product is CASSAQGPQPQHF.

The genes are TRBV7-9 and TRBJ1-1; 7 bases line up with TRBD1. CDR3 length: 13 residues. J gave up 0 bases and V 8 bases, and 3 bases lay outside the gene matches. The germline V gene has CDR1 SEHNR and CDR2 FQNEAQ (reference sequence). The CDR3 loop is CASGGQLNTEAFF. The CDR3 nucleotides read TGTGCCAGCGGGGGACAGTTGAACACTGAAGCTTTCTTT.

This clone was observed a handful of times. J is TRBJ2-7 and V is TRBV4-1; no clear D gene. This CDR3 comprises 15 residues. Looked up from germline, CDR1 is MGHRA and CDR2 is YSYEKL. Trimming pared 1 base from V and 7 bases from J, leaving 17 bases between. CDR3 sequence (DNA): TGCGCCAGCAGCCAAGTAGCAGGAAGCCTCGGGGAGCAGTACTTC. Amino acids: CASSQVAGSLGEQYF.

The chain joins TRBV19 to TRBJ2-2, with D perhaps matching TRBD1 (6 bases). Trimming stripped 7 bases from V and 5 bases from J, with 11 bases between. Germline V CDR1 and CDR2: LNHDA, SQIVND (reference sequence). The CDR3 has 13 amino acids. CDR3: CASTIRGTGELFF. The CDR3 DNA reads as TGTGCCAGTACCATAAGGGGGACCGGGGAGCTGTTTTTT.